Presented here are 6 T cell receptor beta chains from one specimen sequenced in a study of post-analysis software for immune sequencing data (dated by TCRdb to the mid-2010s). For these receptors, no antigen is known. Overall results and qualifications from the work: Patients showed significantly higher frequencies than controls for roughly 5 TRBV segments, among them TRBV5-6, TRBV5-1 and TRBV20-1.

Receptor amplification or capture employed PCR. TCRdb records Illumina HiSeq 2500 as the sequencer. To reduce PCR and sequencing biases, unique molecular identifiers were built into the TCR beta cDNA libraries. TCRdb trimmed the raw reads at Q25, called clones with MiXCR and kept productive beta chains. Here each entry gathers all rows of one CDR3 protein and keeps the most common genes and DNA. For this sample the table gives approximately 440,000 distinct CDR3 sequences, of which around 40% were detected only once. Clones ranked in the top ten supply around an eighth of the sample. The specimen was blood. The receptor source for this set is a girl aged 10 to 17 with multiple sclerosis.

The genes are TRBV10-3 and TRBJ1-6, with TRBD1 identical over 7 bases. CDR1 and CDR2 (germline): ENHRY, SYGVKD. Losses at the gene ends were 6 bases for V and 5 bases for J; bases not matched to a gene: 4. There are 14 residues in the CDR3. DNA of the CDR3: TGTGCCATCAGGTCCGGGACAGATAATTCACCCCTCCACTTT. Translating it yields CAIRSGTDNSPLHF.

This clonotype was counted only a few times. V and J are TRBV4-1 and TRBJ1-5; maybe TRBD1 (5 bases). CDR1 is MGHRA and CDR2 is YSYEKL in the germline V gene. Trimming cost V 0 bases and J 4 bases, with 13 bases left between them. The CDR3 extends over 16 amino acids. In nucleotides, the CDR3 is TGCGCCAGCAGCCAAGATGCAGGGACGGAAAATCAGCCCCAGCATTTT. It encodes CASSQDAGTENQPQHF.

This chain's CDR3 is CASSSGTGPIPNDIQYF. The CDR3 region has the DNA TGTGCCAGCAGCTCCGGGACGGGCCCAATACCGAACGACATTCAGTACTTC. V usage is TRBV7-9 and J usage is TRBJ2-4; either TRBD1 or TRBD2 may fit D (5 bases each). CDR1 is SEHNR and CDR2 is FQNEAQ in the germline V gene (reference sequence). V was cut by 4 bases and J by 8 bases, with 24 bases left in between. The CDR3 consists of 17 residues.

The rearrangement links TRBV7-9 to TRBJ2-4; either TRBD1 or TRBD2 may supply D (5 bases each). Deletions cut 6 bases from V and 13 bases from J, with 16 bases between. CDR3 length: 12 residues. Germline loops: CDR1 SEHNR, CDR2 FQNEAQ (reference sequence). The CDR3 DNA reads TGTGCCAGCAGTCTCAGGTTCAGGGAGCAGTACTTC. Amino acid sequence: CASSLRFREQYF.

The rearrangement joins TRBV25-1 to TRBJ2-1, with a tentative D call TRBD2 (6 bases). CDR1 is MGHDK, CDR2 SYGVNS, per germline. Trimming took 5 bases from V and 8 from J, leaving 10 bases between them. The CDR3 is 12 amino acids. Here the CDR3 reads CASSPTSYEQFF. The CDR3 DNA reads as TGTGCCAGCAGTCCTACTAGCTATGAGCAGTTCTTC.

The gene calls are TRBV20-1 and TRBJ2-5, with D perhaps matching TRBD2 (6 bases). The germline CDR1 and CDR2 sequences are DFQATT and SNEGSKA (reference sequence). This CDR3 is built from 14 residues. As DNA, the CDR3 is TGCACCCAGGCGGGACCTTTTATTGAGCGGGCCCAGTACTTC. As protein: CTQAGPFIERAQYF.